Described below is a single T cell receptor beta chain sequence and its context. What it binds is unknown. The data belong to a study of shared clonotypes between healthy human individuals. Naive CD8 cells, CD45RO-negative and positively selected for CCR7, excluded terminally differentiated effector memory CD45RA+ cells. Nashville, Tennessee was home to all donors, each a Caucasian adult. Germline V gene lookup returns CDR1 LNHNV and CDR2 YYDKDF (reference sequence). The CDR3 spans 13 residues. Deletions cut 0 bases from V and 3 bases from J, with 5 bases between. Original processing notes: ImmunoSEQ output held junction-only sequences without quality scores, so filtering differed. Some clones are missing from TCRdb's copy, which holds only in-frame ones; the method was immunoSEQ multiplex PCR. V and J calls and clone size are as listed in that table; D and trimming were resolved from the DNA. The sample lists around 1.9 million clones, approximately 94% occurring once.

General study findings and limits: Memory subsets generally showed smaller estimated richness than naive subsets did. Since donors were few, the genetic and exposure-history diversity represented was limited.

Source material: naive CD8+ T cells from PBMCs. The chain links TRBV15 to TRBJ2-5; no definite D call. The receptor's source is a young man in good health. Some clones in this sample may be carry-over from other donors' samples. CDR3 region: CATSREGKETQYF. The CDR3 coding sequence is TGTGCCACCAGCAGAGAAGGGAAAGAGACCCAGTACTTC.